The subject of this entry is one T cell receptor (beta chain). These data belong to a study of PD-1 blockade in classical Hodgkin lymphoma. Regarding time point: newly diagnosed, previously untreated cHL patient sample. It was by magnetic negative selection that CD8+ T cells were isolated from thawed PBMCs. Comparison came from newly diagnosed, untreated classical Hodgkin lymphoma PBMCs. Only in-frame clones appear in the TCRdb table, and some are missing; sequencing was by immunoSEQ multiplex PCR. The sample comprises about 21,000 clones, 85% to 90% of which are singletons, and roughly 7% rests with the top ten. Germline V gives CDR1 LNHDA, CDR2 SQIVND (reference sequence). The length of the CDR3 is 12 residues. Between the trimmed V and J ends, which lost 5 bases and 7 bases, there was a span of 10 bases.

The V gene is TRBV19, the J gene TRBJ2-3; D uncertain. This TCR came from a human donor with classical Hodgkin lymphoma. Sequencing was performed on CD8+ T cells from blood. The DNA of the CDR3 is TGTGCCAGTAGTCCCCGGATCAATACGCAGTATTTT. Translation: CASSPRINTQYF. The complete variable domain, with remaining parts taken from reference TRBV19 and TRBJ2-3, reads DGGITQSPKYLFRKEGQNVTLSCEQNLNHDAMYWYRQDPGQGLRLIYYSQIVNDFQKGDIAEGYSVSREKKESFPLTVTSAQKNPTAFYLCASSPRINTQYFGPGTRLTVL.